This T cell receptor (beta chain) is from a study of cytomegalovirus exposure and HLA in healthy donors. Trimming took off 3 bases at V and 3 bases at J, with 11 bases between the two ends. The germline V gene encodes CDR1 SGHNT and CDR2 YENEEA. The CDR3 consists of 15 residues. In the case of this clone: Its antigen is not known.

Primers: 60 Vbeta forward and 13 Jbeta reverse. Sequencing was performed with immunoSEQ multiplex PCR; in TCRdb, only in-frame clones are kept and a portion is missing. This table holds roughly 180,000 clones, 77% found once. Study-wide findings and caveats: Sequencing had likely introduced a cluster of highly shared sequence variants as an artifact. Researchers had no immune exposure information except CMV serostatus available. Reportedly, diagnosis of cytomegalovirus status by the classifier showed high specificity and sensitivity.

This TCR was recovered from a woman aged 30 to 39 in good health and CMV-seropositive. V gene TRBV11-3 combines with J gene TRBJ2-2; D not resolved. Sequencing used PBMCs. CDR3 sequence (DNA): TGTGCCAGCAGCTTTAATCCCCAGGACACCGGGGAGCTGTTTTTT. It codes for CASSFNPQDTGELFF.